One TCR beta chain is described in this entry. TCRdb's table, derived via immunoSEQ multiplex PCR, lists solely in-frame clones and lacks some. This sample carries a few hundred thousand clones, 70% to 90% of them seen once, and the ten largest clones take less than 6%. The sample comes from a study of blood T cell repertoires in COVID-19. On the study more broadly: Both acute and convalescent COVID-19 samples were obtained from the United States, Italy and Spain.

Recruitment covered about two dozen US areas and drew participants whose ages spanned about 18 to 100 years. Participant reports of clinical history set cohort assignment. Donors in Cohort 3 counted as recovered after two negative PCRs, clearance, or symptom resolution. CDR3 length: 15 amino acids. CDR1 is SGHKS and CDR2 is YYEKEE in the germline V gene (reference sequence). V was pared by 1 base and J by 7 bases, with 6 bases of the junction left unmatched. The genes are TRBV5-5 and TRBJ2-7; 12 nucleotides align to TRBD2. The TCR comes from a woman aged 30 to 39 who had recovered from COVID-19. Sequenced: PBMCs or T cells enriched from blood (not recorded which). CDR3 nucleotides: TGTGCCAGCAGCTTGCCCCTAGCGGGGGGGCGGGAGCAGTACTTC. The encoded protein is CASSLPLAGGREQYF.